This TCR beta chain was identified in a study of T cells in Graves' hyperthyroidism and ophthalmopathy. This clonotype was counted between two and nine times. There were TCR beta CDR3 regions amplified from RNA transcripts. An initial round of RT-PCR targeting the TCR CDR3 relied on the HTBI primer set. TCRdb independently ran MiXCR on the multiplex PCR reads; one entry per CDR3 protein. The sample carries a few hundred thousand distinct CDR3 sequences, less than 20% recorded once. Trimming left V 6 bases short and J 3 bases short, with 18 bases between. Germline V gives CDR1 LNHDA, CDR2 SQIVND (reference sequence). CDR3 size: 15 residues.

The sequencing sample was made of blood. This receptor was identified in a man aged 18-30 years with Graves' ophthalmopathy. The V call is TRBV19, the J call TRBJ2-7; D ambiguous. CDR3 in amino acids: CASSQDGLSLYEQYF. CDR3 in DNA: TGTGCCAGTAGCCAGGACGGCTTATCCCTCTACGAGCAGTACTTC.